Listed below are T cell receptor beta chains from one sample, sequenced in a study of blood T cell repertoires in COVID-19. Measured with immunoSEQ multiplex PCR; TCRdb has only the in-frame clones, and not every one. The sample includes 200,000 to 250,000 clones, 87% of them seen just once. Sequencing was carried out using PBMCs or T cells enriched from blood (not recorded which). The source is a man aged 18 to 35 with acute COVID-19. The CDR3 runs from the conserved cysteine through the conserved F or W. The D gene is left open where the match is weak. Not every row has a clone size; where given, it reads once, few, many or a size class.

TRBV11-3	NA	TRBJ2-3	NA	CASSLGRRDLPTDTQYF	TGTGCCAGCAGCTTAGGCCGTCGGGACTTACCAACAGATACGCAGTATTTT
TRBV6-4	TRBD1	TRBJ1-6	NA	CASSERQGENSPLHF	TGTGCCAGCAGTGAACGACAGGGGGAGAATTCACCCCTCCACTTT
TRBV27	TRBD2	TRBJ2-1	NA	CASSPRTSRINEQFF	TGTGCCAGCAGTCCTAGGACTAGTCGGATTAATGAGCAGTTCTTC
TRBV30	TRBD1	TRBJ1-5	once	CAWTEGTASQPQHF	TGTGCCTGGACCGAAGGGACAGCTAGCCAGCCCCAGCATTTT
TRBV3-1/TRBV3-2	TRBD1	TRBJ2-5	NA	CASSLLGTGQETQYF	TGTGCCAGCAGCCTATTAGGGACAGGGCAAGAGACCCAGTACTTC
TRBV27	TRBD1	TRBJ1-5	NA	CASSSTGELHQPQHF	TGTGCCAGCAGTTCAACAGGGGAGTTGCATCAGCCCCAGCATTTT
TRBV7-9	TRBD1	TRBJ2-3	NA	CASSLGDSLITDTQYF	TGTGCCAGCAGCCTAGGGGACAGCCTCATCACAGATACGCAGTATTTT
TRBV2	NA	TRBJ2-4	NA	CASSEEVTGSGKNIQYF	TGTGCCAGCAGTGAAGAGGTCACAGGGTCGGGCAAAAACATTCAGTACTTC
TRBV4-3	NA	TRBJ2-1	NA	CASSQDLMGSSYNEQFF	TGCGCCAGCAGCCAAGATCTTATGGGTAGCAGCTACAATGAGCAGTTCTTC
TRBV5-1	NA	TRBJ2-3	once	CASSLWEYGGGTDTQYF	TGCGCCAGCAGCTTGTGGGAGTATGGAGGTGGCACAGATACGCAGTATTTT
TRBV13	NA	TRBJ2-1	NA	CASSLEVSADSYNEQFF	TGTGCCAGCAGCTTAGAAGTGAGCGCCGACTCCTACAATGAGCAGTTCTTC
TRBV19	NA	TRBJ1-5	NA	CASSPQGGHNQPQHF	TGTGCCAGTAGCCCACAGGGTGGCCACAATCAGCCCCAGCATTTT
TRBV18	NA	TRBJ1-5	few	CASSPRGNEGQPQHF	TGTGCCAGCTCACCAAGAGGGAATGAAGGTCAGCCCCAGCATTTT
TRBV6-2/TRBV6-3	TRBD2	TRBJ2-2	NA	CASRPSGTTGELFF	TGTGCCAGCAGGCCTAGCGGAACTACCGGGGAGCTGTTTTTT
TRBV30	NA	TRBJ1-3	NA	CAWSVNSLGNTIYF	TGTGCCTGGAGTGTGAACAGCCTTGGAAACACCATATATTTT
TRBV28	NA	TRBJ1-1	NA	CASSSTTGTISYAFF	TGTGCCAGCAGTTCTACCACCGGGACTATATCTTATGCTTTCTTT
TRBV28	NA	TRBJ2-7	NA	CASSCKLDNEQYF	TGTGCCAGCAGTTGCAAACTAGATAACGAGCAGTACTTC
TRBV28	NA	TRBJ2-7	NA	CASSSQTGPYEQYF	TGTGCCAGCAGTTCCCAGACAGGTCCCTACGAGCAGTACTTC
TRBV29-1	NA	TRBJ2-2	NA	CSVEDSGESHTGELFF	TGCAGCGTTGAAGATTCGGGGGAGAGTCACACCGGGGAGCTGTTTTTT
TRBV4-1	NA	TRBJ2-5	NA	CASSQTGDRETQYF	TGCGCCAGCAGCCAAACAGGAGACCGGGAGACCCAGTACTTC
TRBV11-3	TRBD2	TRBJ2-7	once	CASSLGGGSYEQYF	TGTGCCAGCAGCTTAGGCGGGGGTTCCTACGAGCAGTACTTC
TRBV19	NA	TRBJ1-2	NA	CATLKQGSLNYGYTF	TGTGCCACCCTGAAACAGGGCTCCCTTAACTATGGCTACACCTTC
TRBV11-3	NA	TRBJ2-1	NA	CASSLRIPLGGITYNEQFF	TGTGCCAGCAGCTTACGCATTCCATTAGGGGGAATAACCTACAATGAGCAGTTCTTC
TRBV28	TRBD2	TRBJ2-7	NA	CASSPRGEFWSYEQYF	TGTGCCAGCAGCCCGCGGGGGGAGTTTTGGTCCTACGAGCAGTACTTC
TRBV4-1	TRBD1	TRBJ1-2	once	CASSHPPQGAKGYTF	TGCGCCAGCAGCCACCCCCCCCAGGGGGCGAAGGGCTACACCTTC
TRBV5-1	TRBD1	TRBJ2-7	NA	CASSPGQAYGEQYF	TGCGCCAGCAGCCCCGGACAGGCGTACGGCGAGCAGTACTTC
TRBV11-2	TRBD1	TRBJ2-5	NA	CASSLRGQIETQYF	TGTGCCAGCAGCTTAAGGGGGCAAATCGAGACCCAGTACTTC
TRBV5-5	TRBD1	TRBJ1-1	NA	CASSSQPSTGGVSAFF	TGTGCCAGCAGCTCACAGCCTTCGACAGGGGGAGTTTCGGCTTTCTTT
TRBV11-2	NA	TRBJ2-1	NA	CASRNWGGRGSSYNEQFF	TGTGCCAGCCGAAATTGGGGAGGTCGGGGGAGCTCCTACAATGAGCAGTTCTTC
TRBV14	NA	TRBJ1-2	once	CASSGRGRANYGYTF	TGTGCCAGCAGCGGCCGAGGGAGAGCTAACTATGGCTACACCTTC
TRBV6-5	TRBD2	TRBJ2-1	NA	CASSFSGRANEQFF	TGTGCCAGCAGTTTTAGCGGGAGGGCGAATGAGCAGTTCTTC
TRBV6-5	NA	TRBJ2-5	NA	CASSYSGSPQETQYF	TGTGCCAGCAGTTACTCGGGCAGTCCTCAAGAGACCCAGTACTTC
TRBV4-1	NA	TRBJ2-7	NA	CASSQQAAPAYEQYF	TGCGCCAGCAGCCAACAAGCGGCACCGGCCTACGAGCAGTACTTC
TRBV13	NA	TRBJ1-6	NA	CASSLGENSPLHF	TGTGCCAGCAGCTTAGGGGAGAATTCACCCCTCCACTTT
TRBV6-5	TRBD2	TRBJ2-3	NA	CASSFLAGGPDTQYF	TGTGCCAGCAGTTTCCTAGCGGGAGGGCCAGATACGCAGTATTTT
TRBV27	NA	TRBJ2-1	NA	CASSSWSTEQFF	TGTGCCAGCAGTTCCTGGAGTACTGAGCAGTTCTTC
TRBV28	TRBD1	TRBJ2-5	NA	CASSFNGLRDRGQETQYF	TGTGCCAGCAGTTTTAACGGGTTGCGGGACAGGGGGCAAGAGACCCAGTACTTC
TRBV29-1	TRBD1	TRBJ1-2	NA	CSVTGGGGYGYTF	TGCAGCGTTACAGGGGGCGGCGGCTATGGCTACACCTTC
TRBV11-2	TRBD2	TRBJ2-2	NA	CASSREGWGTTGELFF	TGTGCCAGCAGCCGGGAGGGTTGGGGGACCACCGGGGAGCTGTTTTTT
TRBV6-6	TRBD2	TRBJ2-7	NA	CASSHAAGGRIPYEQYF	TGTGCCAGCAGTCACGCAGCGGGAGGCCGTATCCCCTACGAGCAGTACTTC
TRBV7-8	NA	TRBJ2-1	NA	CASSLGGATNEQFF	TGTGCCAGCAGCTTAGGGGGCGCTACCAATGAGCAGTTCTTC
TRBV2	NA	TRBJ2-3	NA	CASSRDTKGGTDTQYF	TGTGCCAGCAGCCGGGACACCAAAGGGGGCACAGATACGCAGTATTTT
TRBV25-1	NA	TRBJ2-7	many	CASSDPTQGEQYF	TGTGCCAGCAGTGACCCTACCCAGGGTGAGCAGTACTTC
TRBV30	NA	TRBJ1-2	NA	CAWNIDGYTF	TGTGCCTGGAATATTGATGGCTACACCTTC
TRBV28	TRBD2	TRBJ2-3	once	CASSGSGKNTDTQYF	TGTGCCAGCAGTGGGAGCGGGAAGAACACAGATACGCAGTATTTT
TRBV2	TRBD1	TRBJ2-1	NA	CASTGGTGSTYNEQFF	TGTGCCAGCACCGGCGGGACAGGGTCTACCTACAATGAGCAGTTCTTC
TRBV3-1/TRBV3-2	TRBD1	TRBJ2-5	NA	CASSPGQEPQETQYF	TGTGCCAGCAGCCCGGGACAGGAGCCCCAAGAGACCCAGTACTTC
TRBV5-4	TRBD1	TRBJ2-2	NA	CASSPDRVFAGELFF	TGTGCCAGCAGCCCCGACAGGGTCTTCGCCGGGGAGCTGTTTTTT
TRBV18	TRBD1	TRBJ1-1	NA	CASSQAGTANTEAFF	TGTGCCAGCTCACAAGCCGGGACAGCGAACACTGAAGCTTTCTTT
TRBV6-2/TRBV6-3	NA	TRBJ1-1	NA	CASSYGAARGAEAFF	TGTGCCAGCAGTTACGGGGCGGCTCGGGGGGCTGAAGCTTTCTTT
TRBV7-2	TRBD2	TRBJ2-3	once	CASSSSSGDTDTQYF	TGTGCCAGCAGCTCCTCTAGCGGGGACACAGATACGCAGTATTTT
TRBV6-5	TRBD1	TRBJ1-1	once	CASSYDSGGGSEAFF	TGTGCCAGCAGTTACGATTCAGGGGGCGGGTCTGAAGCTTTCTTT
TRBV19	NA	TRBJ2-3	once	CASSMYGAKDTQYF	TGTGCCAGTAGTATGTATGGGGCGAAAGATACGCAGTATTTT
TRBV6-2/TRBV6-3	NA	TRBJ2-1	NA	CASSPGQGLNEQFF	TGTGCCAGCAGTCCAGGCCAGGGGTTAAATGAGCAGTTCTTC
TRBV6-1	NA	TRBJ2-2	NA	CASSEIDAGTGELFF	TGTGCCAGCAGTGAAATTGACGCAGGGACCGGGGAGCTGTTTTTT